Each of the 17 T cell receptor beta chains below was sequenced from the same sample in a study of post-analysis software for immune sequencing data. The authors incorporated unique molecular identifiers into the TCR beta cDNA libraries. TCRdb re-analysed the PCR reads in MiXCR, keeping a single row per CDR3 protein. The sample has roughly 570,000 distinct CDR3 sequences, approximately 34% seen once. The antigens for these receptors are not known. Findings and caveats of the study: TRBV5-6, TRBV5-1 and TRBV20-1 belonged to a set of roughly 5 TRBV segments that were more frequent in patients than controls.

The sequenced sample was blood. The receptors originated from a girl aged 2 to 17 with multiple sclerosis.

A few counts support this clonotype. The chain has TRBV12-3 or TRBV12-4 and TRBJ2-5; weak D call: TRBD2 (6 bases). The CDR3 has 14 residues. Trimming removed 5 bases from V and 7 bases from J, with 17 bases in between. CDR3: CASSPGGWGGTQYF. CDR3 bases: TGTGCCAGCAGTCCCGGAGGGTGGGGAGGGACCCAGTACTTC.

This clonotype was observed a handful of times. This chain joins TRBV6-2 or TRBV6-3 and TRBJ2-3; 12 bases match TRBD2. This CDR3 has 18 amino acids. J was trimmed by 2 bases and V by 6 bases; bases with no gene match: 12. CDR1 is MNHEY, CDR2 SVGEGT, per germline. The CDR3 protein is CASRPTRTSGAPTDTQYF. The CDR3 coding sequence is TGTGCCAGCAGACCCACTCGGACTAGCGGGGCGCCCACAGATACGCAGTATTTT.

V gene TRBV5-1 combines with J gene TRBJ2-3; 11 bases are shared with TRBD2. Germline-derived CDR1 and CDR2 are SGHRS and YFSETQ. The CDR3 has 21 residues. The trim removed 1 base at V and 4 bases at J, leaving 20 bases unmatched. As DNA, the CDR3 is TGCGCCAGCAGCTTGTTGAAGGGGCCGGGGACTAGCGGCGCCAACTCAGATACGCAGTATTTT. Amino acids: CASSLLKGPGTSGANSDTQYF.

The CDR3 spells CASSRGLAKDEQYF. The CDR3 nucleotides read TGTGCCAGCTCGAGGGGACTAGCGAAGGACGAGCAGTACTTC. The chain uses TRBV3-1 and TRBJ2-7; TRBD2 matches at 10 bases. CDR1 LGHDT and CDR2 YNNKEL come from the germline V gene (reference sequence). Trimming removed 8 bases from V and 5 bases from J; junction bases left unmatched: 9. CDR3 length: 14 residues.

Comments on this clonotype: It may be a read error: a sequence one base away is much more abundant. This chain uses TRBV6-5 with TRBJ2-7; D remains ambiguous. This CDR3 is 13 amino acids long. V was shortened by 10 bases and J by 10 bases, with 23 bases between the two germline ends. CDR1 is MNHEY, CDR2 SVGAGI, per germline. CDR3 in DNA: TGTGCCACCCGAACCCCAGGCCAAGACACCCAGTACTTC. Protein sequence: CATRTPGQDTQYF.

The genes are TRBV20-1 and TRBJ2-1; possible D gene TRBD1, 6 bases. This CDR3 contains 14 residues. Per germline, CDR1 DFQATT and CDR2 SNEGSKA (reference sequence). V was clipped by 5 bases and J by 5 bases, with 16 bases between them. CDR3 coding DNA: TGCAGTGCTCTCCATTGGGCAGGGGACAATGAGCAGTTCTTC. It codes for CSALHWAGDNEQFF.

This chain joins TRBV2 and TRBJ2-1; 9 positions agree with TRBD2. The CDR3 length is 16 residues. Germline CDR1 is SNHLY and CDR2 is FYNNEI. The ends lost 2 bases at V and 6 bases at J; junction bases unmatched: 8. This CDR3 reads CASSELRRGGPNEQFF. The CDR3 DNA follows: TGTGCCAGCAGTGAACTTAGGCGGGGGGGCCCCAATGAGCAGTTCTTC.

This clonotype came up many times. V is TRBV7-3 and J is TRBJ1-1, with TRBD1 matching 7 bases. CDR3 size: 13 residues. V was pared by 5 bases and J by 3 bases, with 3 bases of the junction left unmatched. Germline loops: CDR1 SGHTA, CDR2 FQGTGA. CDR3 in amino acids: CASSRDRDTEAFF. As DNA, the CDR3 is TGTGCCAGCAGCCGCGACAGGGACACTGAAGCTTTCTTT.

The table lists this clonotype with a few counts. The V gene is TRBV5-1, the J gene TRBJ2-1; 10 nucleotides match TRBD2. The CDR3 is 16 residues long. CDR1 SGHRS and CDR2 YFSETQ come from the germline V gene. V gave up 3 bases and J gave up 2 bases; unmatched junction bases: 5. In nucleotides, the CDR3 is TGCGCCAGCAGCTACACCGGGACTAGCGCCTACAATGAGCAGTTCTTC. Encoded protein: CASSYTGTSAYNEQFF.

The chain joins TRBV7-3 to TRBJ2-2; 11 nucleotides line up with TRBD2. This CDR3 has 16 amino acids. The germline gives CDR1 SGHTA, CDR2 FQGTGA. V trimming: 5 bases; J trimming: 4 bases; junction bases outside the gene matches: 6. The CDR3 protein is CASSMTSGAGTGELFF. The CDR3 region has the DNA TGTGCCAGCAGCATGACTAGCGGGGCGGGCACCGGGGAGCTGTTTTTT. The variable domain in full, with the rest retrieved from reference TRBV7-3 and TRBJ2-2, is GAGVSQTPSNKVTEKGKYVELRCDPISGHTALYWYRQSLGQGPEFLIYFQGTGAADDSGLPNDRFFAVRPEGSVSTLKIQRTERGDSAVYLCASSMTSGAGTGELFFGEGSRLTVL.

This chain connects TRBV6-2 or TRBV6-3 to TRBJ2-7; TRBD2 matches 10 bases. The CDR3 runs 15 residues. Per the germline V gene, CDR1 is MNHEY and CDR2 is SVGEGT. Losses at the gene ends were 2 bases for V and 1 base for J; bases not matched to a gene: 2. For the CDR3, the DNA is TGTGCCAGCAGTTACCGACTAGCGGGTTCCTACGAGCAGTACTTC. This encodes CASSYRLAGSYEQYF.

This clonotype was picked up a small number of times. This chain connects TRBV5-1 to TRBJ1-1; no reliable D call. This CDR3 is 14 amino acids long. Germline V gene sequence: CDR1 SGHRS, CDR2 YFSETQ. The ends were cut back, 7 bases at V and 3 bases at J, with 16 bases in the middle. CDR3 nucleotides: TGCGCCAGCGCCGGGAATCCGAAGGACACTGAAGCTTTCTTT. Protein: CASAGNPKDTEAFF.

V and J are TRBV12-3 or TRBV12-4 and TRBJ2-3, with 10 positions matching TRBD2. Unmatched junction bases numbered 7, after V lost 5 bases and J lost 2 bases. The CDR3 is made up of 16 amino acids. The CDR3 DNA reads as TGTGCCAGCAGTACAGATAGCGGGGGGATCACAGATACGCAGTATTTT. This encodes CASSTDSGGITDTQYF.

CDR3 sequence reads: CASSDGGDNQPQHF. The CDR3 DNA sequence: TGTGCCAGCAGCGACGGGGGGGACAATCAGCCCCAGCATTTT. J is TRBJ1-5 and V is TRBV6-4, with a possible D match to TRBD1 (5 bases). The germline V and J ends were trimmed by 6 bases and 3 bases, with 12 bases remaining between them. CDR3 length: 14 residues. Germline V gives CDR1 MRHNA, CDR2 SNTAGT.

CDR3 DNA: TGTGCCAGTCTAAGGGTAGGGGGGCTAATAAGCCCCCAAGAGACCCAGTACTTC. Protein product: CASLRVGGLISPQETQYF. The chain links TRBV7-2 to TRBJ2-5, with D possibly being TRBD1 or TRBD2 (6 bases each). Trimming stripped 9 bases from V and 1 base from J, with 27 bases between. There are 18 residues in the CDR3. CDR1 and CDR2 from the germline V gene are SGHTA and FQGNSA.

The chain carries TRBV3-1 and TRBJ1-4; D unresolved. The CDR3 length is 15 residues. V was trimmed by 5 bases and J by 7 bases, leaving 17 bases between them. The germline gives CDR1 LGHDT, CDR2 YNNKEL (reference sequence). CDR3 loop: CASSSPTGGGEKLFF. CDR3 coding DNA: TGTGCCAGCAGCTCCCCGACCGGAGGTGGTGAAAAACTGTTTTTT.

This clonotype was found a few times. The J gene is TRBJ2-3, the V gene TRBV28, with 7 bases lining up with TRBD1. CDR3 length equals 19 residues. The trim removed 5 bases at V and 3 bases at J, leaving 20 bases unmatched. The germline V gene encodes CDR1 MDHEN and CDR2 SYDVKM. DNA for the CDR3: TGTGCCAGCAGTAGCCCCCTCCCCAAACAGGGGAAGGGGACAGATACGCAGTATTTT. Translating it yields CASSSPLPKQGKGTDTQYF.